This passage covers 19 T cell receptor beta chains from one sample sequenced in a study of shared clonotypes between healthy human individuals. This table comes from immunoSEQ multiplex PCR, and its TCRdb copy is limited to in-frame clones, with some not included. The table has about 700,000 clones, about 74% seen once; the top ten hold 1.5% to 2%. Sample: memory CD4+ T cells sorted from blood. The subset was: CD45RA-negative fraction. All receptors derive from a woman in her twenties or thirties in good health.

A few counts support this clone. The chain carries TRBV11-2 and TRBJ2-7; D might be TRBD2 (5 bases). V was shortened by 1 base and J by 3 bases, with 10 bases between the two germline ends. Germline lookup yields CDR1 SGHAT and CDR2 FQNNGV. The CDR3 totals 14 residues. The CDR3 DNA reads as TGTGCCAGCAGCTTAGCTAGAGGGTTCTACGAGCAGTACTTC. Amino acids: CASSLARGFYEQYF.

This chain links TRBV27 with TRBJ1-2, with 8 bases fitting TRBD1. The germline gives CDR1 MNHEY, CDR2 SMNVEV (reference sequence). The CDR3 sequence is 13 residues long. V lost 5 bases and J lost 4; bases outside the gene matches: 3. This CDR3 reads CASSQGATYGYTF. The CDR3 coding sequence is TGTGCCAGCAGTCAGGGGGCGACCTATGGCTACACCTTC.

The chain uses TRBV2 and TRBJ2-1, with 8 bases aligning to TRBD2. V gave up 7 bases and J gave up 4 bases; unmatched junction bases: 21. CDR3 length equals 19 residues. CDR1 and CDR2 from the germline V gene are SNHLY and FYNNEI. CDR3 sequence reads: CASTEGGRPPGLIYNEQFF. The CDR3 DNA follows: TGTGCCAGCACCGAGGGCGGGAGGCCACCTGGGCTGATTTACAATGAGCAGTTCTTC.

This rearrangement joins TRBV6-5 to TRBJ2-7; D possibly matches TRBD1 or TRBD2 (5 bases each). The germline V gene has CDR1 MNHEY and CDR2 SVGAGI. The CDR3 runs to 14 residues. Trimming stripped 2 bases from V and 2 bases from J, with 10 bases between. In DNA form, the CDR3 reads TGTGCCAGCAGTTACGGGGGAGACCCCTACGAGCAGTACTTC. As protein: CASSYGGDPYEQYF.

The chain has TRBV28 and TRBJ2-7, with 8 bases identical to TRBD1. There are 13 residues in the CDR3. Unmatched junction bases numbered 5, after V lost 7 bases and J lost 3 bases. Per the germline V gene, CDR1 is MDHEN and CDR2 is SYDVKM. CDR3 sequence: CASTSGTGYEQYF. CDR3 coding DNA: TGTGCCAGCACTTCCGGGACAGGCTACGAGCAGTACTTC.

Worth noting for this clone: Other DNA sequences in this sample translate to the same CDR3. The CDR3 DNA reads as TGTGCCAGCAGTCCCGGGGGCTCCTACAATGAGCAGTTCTTC. Translated, it gives CASSPGGSYNEQFF. The chain is built from TRBV9 and TRBJ2-1, with D possibly being TRBD2 (6 bases). Between the trimmed V and J ends, which lost 5 bases and 0 bases, there was a span of 9 bases. In germline, CDR1 is SGDLS, CDR2 YYNGEE. The CDR3 has 14 residues. The full variable domain, rest sourced from reference TRBV9 and TRBJ2-1, is DSGVTQTPKHLITATGQRVTLRCSPRSGDLSVYWYQQSLDQGLQFLIQYYNGEERAKGNILERFSAQQFPDLHSELNLSSLELGDSALYFCASSPGGSYNEQFFGPGTRLTVL.

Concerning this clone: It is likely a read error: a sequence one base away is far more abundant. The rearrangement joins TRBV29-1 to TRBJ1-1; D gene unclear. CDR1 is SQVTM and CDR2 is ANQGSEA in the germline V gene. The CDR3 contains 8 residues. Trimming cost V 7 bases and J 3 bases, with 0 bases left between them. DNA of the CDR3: TGCAGCGACACTGAAGCTTTCTTT. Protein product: CSDTEAFF.

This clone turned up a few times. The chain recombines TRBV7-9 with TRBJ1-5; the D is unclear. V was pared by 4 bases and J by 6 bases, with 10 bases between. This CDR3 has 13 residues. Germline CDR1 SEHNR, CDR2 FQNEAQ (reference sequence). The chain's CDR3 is CASSYSVGQPQHF. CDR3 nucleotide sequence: TGTGCCAGCAGCTATTCGGTCGGTCAGCCCCAGCATTTT.

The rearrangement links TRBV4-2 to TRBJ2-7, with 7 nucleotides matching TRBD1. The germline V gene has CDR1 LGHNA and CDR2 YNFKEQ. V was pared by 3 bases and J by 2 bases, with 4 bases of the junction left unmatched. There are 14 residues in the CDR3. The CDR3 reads CASSQNTGAYEQYF. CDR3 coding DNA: TGTGCCAGCAGCCAGAATACAGGGGCCTACGAGCAGTACTTC.

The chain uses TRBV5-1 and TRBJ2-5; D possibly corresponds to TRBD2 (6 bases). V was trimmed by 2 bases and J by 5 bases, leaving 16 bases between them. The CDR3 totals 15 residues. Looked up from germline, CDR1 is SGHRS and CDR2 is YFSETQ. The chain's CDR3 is CASSLNGRLGETQYF. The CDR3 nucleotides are TGCGCCAGCAGCTTAAACGGGAGACTGGGGGAGACCCAGTACTTC.

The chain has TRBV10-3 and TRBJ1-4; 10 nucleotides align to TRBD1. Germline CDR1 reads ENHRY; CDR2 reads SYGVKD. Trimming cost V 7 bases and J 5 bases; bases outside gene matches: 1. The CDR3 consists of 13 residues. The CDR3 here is CAIKGQGNEKLFF. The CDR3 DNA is TGTGCCATCAAGGGACAGGGGAATGAAAAACTGTTTTTT.

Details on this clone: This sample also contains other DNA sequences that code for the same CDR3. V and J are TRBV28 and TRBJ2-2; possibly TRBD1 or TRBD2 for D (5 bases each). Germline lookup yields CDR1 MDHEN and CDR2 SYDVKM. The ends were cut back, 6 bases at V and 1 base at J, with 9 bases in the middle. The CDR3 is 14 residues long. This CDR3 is CASSSGQNTGELFF. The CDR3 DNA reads TGTGCCAGCAGCAGCGGACAGAACACCGGGGAGCTGTTTTTT. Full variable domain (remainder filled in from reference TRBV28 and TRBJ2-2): DVKVTQSSRYLVKRTGEKVFLECVQDMDHENMFWYRQDPGLGLRLIYFSYDVKMKEKGDIPEGYSVSREKKERFSLILESASTNQTSMYLCASSSGQNTGELFFGEGSRLTVL.

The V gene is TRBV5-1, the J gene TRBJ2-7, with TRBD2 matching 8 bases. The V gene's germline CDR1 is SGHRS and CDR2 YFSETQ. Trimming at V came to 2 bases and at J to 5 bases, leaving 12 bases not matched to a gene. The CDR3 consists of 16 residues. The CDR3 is CASSFSVGAGADEQYF. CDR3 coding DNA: TGCGCCAGCAGCTTTTCGGTTGGAGCGGGAGCCGACGAGCAGTACTTC.

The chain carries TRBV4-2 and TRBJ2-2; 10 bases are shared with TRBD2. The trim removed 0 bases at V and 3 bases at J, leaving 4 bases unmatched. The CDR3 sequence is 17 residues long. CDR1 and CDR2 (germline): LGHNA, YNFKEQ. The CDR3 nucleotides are TGTGCCAGCAGCCAAGATGGACTAGCGGCTTACACCGGGGAGCTGTTTTTT. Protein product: CASSQDGLAAYTGELFF.

Here the CDR3 reads CASSPRTSGRGIYEQYF. CDR3 coding DNA: TGCGCCAGCTCTCCCAGGACTAGCGGGAGGGGGATCTACGAGCAGTACTTC. The J gene is TRBJ2-7, the V gene TRBV5-1; 15 bases line up with TRBD2. There are 17 residues in the CDR3. V was clipped by 7 bases and J by 3 bases; unmatched bases: 11. Looked up from germline, CDR1 is SGHRS and CDR2 is YFSETQ.

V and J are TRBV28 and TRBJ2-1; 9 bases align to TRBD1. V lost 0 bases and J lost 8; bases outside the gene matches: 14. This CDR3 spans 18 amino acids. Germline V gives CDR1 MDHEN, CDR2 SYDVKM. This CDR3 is CASSLWTGLGQGPDEQFF. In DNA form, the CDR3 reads TGTGCCAGCAGTTTATGGACGGGTTTGGGACAGGGACCGGATGAGCAGTTCTTC.

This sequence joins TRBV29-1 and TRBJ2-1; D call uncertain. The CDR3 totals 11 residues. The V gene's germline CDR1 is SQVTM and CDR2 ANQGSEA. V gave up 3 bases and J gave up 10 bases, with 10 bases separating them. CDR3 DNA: TGCAGCGTTGATCTGGGTAACGAGCAGTTCTTC. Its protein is CSVDLGNEQFF.

CDR3 sequence reads: CASSPVFQETQYF. CDR3 nucleotide sequence: TGTGCCAGCTCACCGGTTTTTCAAGAGACCCAGTACTTC. This chain uses TRBV18 with TRBJ2-5; D is ambiguous. V was trimmed by 3 bases and J by 2 bases, leaving 7 bases between them. CDR3 size: 13 residues. From germline, CDR1 is KGHSH and CDR2 LQKENI.

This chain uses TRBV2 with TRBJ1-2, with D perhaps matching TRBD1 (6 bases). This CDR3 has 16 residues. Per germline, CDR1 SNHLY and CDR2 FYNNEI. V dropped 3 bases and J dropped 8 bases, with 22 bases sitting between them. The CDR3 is CASSEMPTVGGSGYTF. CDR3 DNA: TGTGCCAGCAGTGAGATGCCTACTGTAGGGGGGAGCGGCTACACCTTC.